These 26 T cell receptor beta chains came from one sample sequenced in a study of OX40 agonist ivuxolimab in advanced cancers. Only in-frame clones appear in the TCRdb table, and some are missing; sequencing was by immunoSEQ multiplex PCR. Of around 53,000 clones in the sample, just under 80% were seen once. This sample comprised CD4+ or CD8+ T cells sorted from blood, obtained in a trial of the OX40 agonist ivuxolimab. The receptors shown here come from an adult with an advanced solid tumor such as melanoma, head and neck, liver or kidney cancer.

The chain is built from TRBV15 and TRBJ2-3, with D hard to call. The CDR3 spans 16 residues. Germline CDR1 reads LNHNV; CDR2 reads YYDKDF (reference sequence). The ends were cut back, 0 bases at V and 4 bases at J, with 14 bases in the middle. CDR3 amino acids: CATSRDSFYGADTQYF. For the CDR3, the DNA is TGTGCCACCAGCAGAGATTCCTTCTACGGTGCAGATACGCAGTATTTT.

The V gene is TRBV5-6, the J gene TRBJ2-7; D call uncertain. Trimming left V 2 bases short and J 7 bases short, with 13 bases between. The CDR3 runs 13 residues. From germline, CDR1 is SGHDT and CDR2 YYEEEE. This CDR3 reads CASSFQPLREQYF. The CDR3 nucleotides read TGTGCCAGCAGCTTTCAGCCCCTACGGGAGCAGTACTTC. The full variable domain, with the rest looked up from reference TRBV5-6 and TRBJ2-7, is DAGVTQSPTHLIKTRGQQVTLRCSPKSGHDTVSWYQQALGQGPQFIFQYYEEEERQRGNFPDRFSGHQFPNYSSELNVNALLLGDSALYLCASSFQPLREQYFGPGTRLTVT.

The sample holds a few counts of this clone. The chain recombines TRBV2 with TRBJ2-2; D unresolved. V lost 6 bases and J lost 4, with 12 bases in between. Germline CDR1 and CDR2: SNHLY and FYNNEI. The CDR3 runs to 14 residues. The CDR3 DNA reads TGTGCCAGCAGGTTCCAGGTGATCACCGGGGAGCTGTTTTTT. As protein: CASRFQVITGELFF.

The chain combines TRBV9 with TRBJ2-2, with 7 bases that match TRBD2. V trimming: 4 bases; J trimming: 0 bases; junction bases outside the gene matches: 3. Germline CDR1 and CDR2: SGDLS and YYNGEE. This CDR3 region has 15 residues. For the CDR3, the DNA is TGTGCCAGCAGCAGGAGCGGGGCGAACACCGGGGAGCTGTTTTTT. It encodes CASSRSGANTGELFF.

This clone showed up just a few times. The chain's CDR3 is CASSPSHGGSYNEQFF. CDR3 nucleotide sequence: TGTGCCAGCAGTCCCAGCCATGGGGGTTCCTACAATGAGCAGTTCTTC. The genes are TRBV27 and TRBJ2-1; the D call may be TRBD1 or TRBD2 (5 bases each). The V gene's germline CDR1 is MNHEY and CDR2 SMNVEV (reference sequence). The CDR3 loop spans 16 amino acids. V was cut by 5 bases and J by 1 base, with 15 bases left in between.

The CDR3, as DNA: TGTGCCAGCAGGAGGGTGTCCAGCTTGAACACTGAAGCTTTCTTT. As protein: CASRRVSSLNTEAFF. The V gene is TRBV27, the J gene TRBJ1-1; D gene uncertain. Germline CDR1 is MNHEY and CDR2 is SMNVEV (reference sequence). V was clipped by 6 bases and J by 0 bases, with 14 bases between them. CDR3 length: 15 residues.

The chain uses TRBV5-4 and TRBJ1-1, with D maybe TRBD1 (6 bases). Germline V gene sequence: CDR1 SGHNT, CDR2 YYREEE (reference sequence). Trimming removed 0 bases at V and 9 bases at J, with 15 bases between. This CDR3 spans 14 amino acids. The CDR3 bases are TGTGCCAGCAGCTTGGCAGGGGCAGACTCCAAAGCTTTCTTT. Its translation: CASSLAGADSKAFF.

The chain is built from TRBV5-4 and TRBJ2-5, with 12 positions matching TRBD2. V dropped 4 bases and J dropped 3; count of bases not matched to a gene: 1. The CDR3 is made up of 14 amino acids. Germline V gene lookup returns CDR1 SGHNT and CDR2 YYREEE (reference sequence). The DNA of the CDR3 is TGTGCCAGCAGCCCTAGCGGGAGGGAAGAGACCCAGTACTTC. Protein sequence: CASSPSGREETQYF. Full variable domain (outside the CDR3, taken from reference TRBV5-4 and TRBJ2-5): ETGVTQSPTHLIKTRGQQVTLRCSSQSGHNTVSWYQQALGQGPQFIFQYYREEENGRGNFPPRFSGLQFPNYSSELNVNALELDDSALYLCASSPSGREETQYFGPGTRLLVL.

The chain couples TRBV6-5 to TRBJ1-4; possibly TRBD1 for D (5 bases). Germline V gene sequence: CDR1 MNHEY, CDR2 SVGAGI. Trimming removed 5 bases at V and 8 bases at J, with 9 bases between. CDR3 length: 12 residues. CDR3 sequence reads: CASSLPGEKLFF. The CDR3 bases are TGTGCCAGCAGTCTGCCAGGGGAAAAACTGTTTTTT.

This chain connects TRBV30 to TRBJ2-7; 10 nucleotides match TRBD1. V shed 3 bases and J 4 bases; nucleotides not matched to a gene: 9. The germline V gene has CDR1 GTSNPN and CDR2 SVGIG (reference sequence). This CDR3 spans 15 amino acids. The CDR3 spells CAWSDPGTGAYEQYF. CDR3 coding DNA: TGTGCCTGGAGCGACCCCGGGACAGGGGCGTACGAGCAGTACTTC.

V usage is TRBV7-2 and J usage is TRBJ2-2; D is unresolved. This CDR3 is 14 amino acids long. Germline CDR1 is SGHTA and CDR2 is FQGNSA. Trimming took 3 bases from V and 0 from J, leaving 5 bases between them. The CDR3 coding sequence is TGTGCCAGCAGCTTTTCGGCGAACACCGGGGAGCTGTTTTTT. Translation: CASSFSANTGELFF.

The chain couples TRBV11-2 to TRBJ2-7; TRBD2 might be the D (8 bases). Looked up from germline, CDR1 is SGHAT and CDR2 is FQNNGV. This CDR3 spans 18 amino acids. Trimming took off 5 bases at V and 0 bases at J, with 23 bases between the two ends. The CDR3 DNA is TGTGCCAGCAGCCTCCTCCGGGGGGGGGACAGACTCTCCTACGAGCAGTACTTC. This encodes CASSLLRGGDRLSYEQYF.

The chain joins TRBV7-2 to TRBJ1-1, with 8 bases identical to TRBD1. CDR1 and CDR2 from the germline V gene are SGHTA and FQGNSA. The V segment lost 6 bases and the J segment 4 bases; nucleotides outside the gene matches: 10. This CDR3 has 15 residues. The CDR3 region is CASRVTWTGSTEAFF. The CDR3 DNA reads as TGTGCCAGCAGAGTGACGTGGACAGGGAGCACTGAAGCTTTCTTT.

The CDR3 bases are TGCGCCAGCAGCTTGAAACTCGGGACAGGGTCAAATGAGCAGTTCTTC. It encodes CASSLKLGTGSNEQFF. The chain combines TRBV5-1 with TRBJ2-1; 9 bases are a match to TRBD1. The CDR3 covers 16 residues. CDR1 and CDR2 from the germline V gene are SGHRS and YFSETQ. V lost 1 base to trimming and J lost 7 bases; unmatched junction nucleotides: 9. Full variable domain (missing parts from reference TRBV5-1 and TRBJ2-1): KAGVTQTPRYLIKTRGQQVTLSCSPISGHRSVSWYQQTPGQGLQFLFEYFSETQRNKGNFPGRFSGRQFSNSRSEMNVSTLELGDSALYLCASSLKLGTGSNEQFFGPGTRLTVL.

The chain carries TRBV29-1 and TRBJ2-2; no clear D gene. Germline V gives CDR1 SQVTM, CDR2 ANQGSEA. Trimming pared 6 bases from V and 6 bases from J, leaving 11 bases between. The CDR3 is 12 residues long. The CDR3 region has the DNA TGCAGCGTGCCCCGGCCCTCCGGGGAGCTGTTTTTT. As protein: CSVPRPSGELFF.

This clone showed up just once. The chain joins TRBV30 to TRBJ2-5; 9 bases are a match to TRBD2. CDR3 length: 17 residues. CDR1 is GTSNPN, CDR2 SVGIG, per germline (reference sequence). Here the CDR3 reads CALVGWGSSGNQETQYF. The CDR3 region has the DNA TGTGCTCTTGTAGGGTGGGGGTCTAGCGGGAACCAAGAGACCCAGTACTTC.

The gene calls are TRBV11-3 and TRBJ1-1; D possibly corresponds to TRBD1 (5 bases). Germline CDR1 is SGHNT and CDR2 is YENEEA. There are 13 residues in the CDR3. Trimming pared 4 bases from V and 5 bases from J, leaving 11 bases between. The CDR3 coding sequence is TGTGCCAGCAGCTCTCCCCGACAGACTGAAGCTTTCTTT. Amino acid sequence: CASSSPRQTEAFF.

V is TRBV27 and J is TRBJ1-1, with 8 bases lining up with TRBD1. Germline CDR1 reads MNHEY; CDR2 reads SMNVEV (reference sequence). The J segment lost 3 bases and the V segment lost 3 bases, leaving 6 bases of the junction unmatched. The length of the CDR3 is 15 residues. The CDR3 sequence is CASSFYRGADTEAFF. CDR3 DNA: TGTGCCAGCAGTTTTTACAGGGGGGCTGACACTGAAGCTTTCTTT.

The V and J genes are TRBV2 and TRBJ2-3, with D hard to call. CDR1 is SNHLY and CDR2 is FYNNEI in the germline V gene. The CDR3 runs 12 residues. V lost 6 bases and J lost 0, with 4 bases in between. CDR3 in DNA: TGTGCCAGCAGGGCGAGCACAGATACGCAGTATTTT. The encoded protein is CASRASTDTQYF. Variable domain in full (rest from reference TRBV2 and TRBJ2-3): EPEVTQTPSHQVTQMGQEVILRCVPISNHLYFYWYRQILGQKVEFLVSFYNNEISEKSEIFDDQFSVERPDGSNFTLKIRSTKLEDSAMYFCASRASTDTQYFGPGTRLTVL.

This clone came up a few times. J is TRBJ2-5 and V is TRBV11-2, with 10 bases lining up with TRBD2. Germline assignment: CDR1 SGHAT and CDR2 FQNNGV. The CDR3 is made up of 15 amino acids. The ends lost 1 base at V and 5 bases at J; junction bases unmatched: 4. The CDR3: CASSLALAGSETQYF. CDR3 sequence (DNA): TGTGCCAGCAGCTTAGCACTAGCGGGGAGTGAGACCCAGTACTTC.

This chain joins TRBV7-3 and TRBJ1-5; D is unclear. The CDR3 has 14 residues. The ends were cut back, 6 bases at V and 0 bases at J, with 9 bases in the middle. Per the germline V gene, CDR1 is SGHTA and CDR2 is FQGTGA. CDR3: CASSTGLSNQPQHF. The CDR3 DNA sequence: TGTGCCAGCAGTACCGGGCTTAGCAATCAGCCCCAGCATTTT.

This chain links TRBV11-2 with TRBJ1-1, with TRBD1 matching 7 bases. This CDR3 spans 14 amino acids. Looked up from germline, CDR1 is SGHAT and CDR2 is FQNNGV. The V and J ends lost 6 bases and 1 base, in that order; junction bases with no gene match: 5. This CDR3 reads CASRRGGSNTEAFF. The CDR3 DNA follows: TGTGCCAGCAGGCGAGGGGGCTCGAACACTGAAGCTTTCTTT. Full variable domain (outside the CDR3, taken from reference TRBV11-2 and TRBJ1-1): EAGVAQSPRYKIIEKRQSVAFWCNPISGHATLYWYQQILGQGPKLLIQFQNNGVVDDSQLPKDRFSAERLKGVDSTLKIQPAKLEDSAVYLCASRRGGSNTEAFFGQGTRLTVV.

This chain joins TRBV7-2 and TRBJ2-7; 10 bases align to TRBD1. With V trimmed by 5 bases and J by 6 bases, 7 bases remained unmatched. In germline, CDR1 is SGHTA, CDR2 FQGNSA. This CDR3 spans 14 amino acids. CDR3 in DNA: TGTGCCAGCAGCACCGGGGACAGGGGTGGCGAGCAGTACTTC. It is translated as CASSTGDRGGEQYF.

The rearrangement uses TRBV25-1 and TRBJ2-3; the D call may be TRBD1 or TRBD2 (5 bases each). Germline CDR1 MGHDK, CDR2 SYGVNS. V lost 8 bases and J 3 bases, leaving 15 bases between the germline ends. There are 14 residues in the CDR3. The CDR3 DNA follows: TGTGCCAGCCGAGGGGCGATCCTAACAGATACGCAGTATTTT. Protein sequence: CASRGAILTDTQYF.

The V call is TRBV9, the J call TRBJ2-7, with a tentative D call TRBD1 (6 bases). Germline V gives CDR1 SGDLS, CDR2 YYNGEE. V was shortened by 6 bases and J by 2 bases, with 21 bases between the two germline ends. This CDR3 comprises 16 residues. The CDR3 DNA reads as TGTGCCAGCACCGTCCCAACGTGGCAGGGGCCCTACGAGCAGTACTTC. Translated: CASTVPTWQGPYEQYF. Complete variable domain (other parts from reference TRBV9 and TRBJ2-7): DSGVTQTPKHLITATGQRVTLRCSPRSGDLSVYWYQQSLDQGLQFLIQYYNGEERAKGNILERFSAQQFPDLHSELNLSSLELGDSALYFCASTVPTWQGPYEQYFGPGTRLTVT.

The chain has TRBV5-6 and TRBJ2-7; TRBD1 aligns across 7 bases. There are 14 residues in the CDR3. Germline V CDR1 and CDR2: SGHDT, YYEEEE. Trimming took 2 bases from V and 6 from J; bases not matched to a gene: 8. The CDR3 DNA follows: TGTGCCAGCAGCTTTGACAGGGCTGAGAGCGAGCAGTACTTC. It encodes CASSFDRAESEQYF.